The entry below gives a single T cell receptor beta chain sequence along with its context. As yet, its antigen is unknown. This entry belongs to a study of Ad26.COV2.S vaccination and SARS-CoV-2 variants. Study summary: It was the COV1001 Ad26.COV2.S trial arm that included the donor. Intramuscular Ad26.COV2.S doses were given once or twice, 56 days apart.

Treatment defined: 19 received Ad26.COV2.S at low or high dose, single or two shots; 5 received placebo; per-sample allocation not given. Day 63 after the first vaccine or placebo injection was the time point for sampling. An Ad26 vector that expressed Wuhan-strain SARS-CoV-2 spike constituted the vaccine. Sequencing used immunoSEQ multiplex PCR; TCRdb keeps in-frame clones, though not all of them. Counted here are about 680,000 clones, 89% occurring once; the ten biggest clones make up 1.5%. The CDR3 has 16 amino acids. V was clipped by 3 bases and J by 2 bases; unmatched bases: 8. Germline V gene lookup returns CDR1 SNHLY and CDR2 FYNNEI. General study results and limits: Those who received the vaccine showed greater spike-specific TCR breadth than those given placebo.

The TCR was taken from a person between 18 and 60 years old who received the Ad26.COV2.S COVID-19 vaccine or a placebo. Sequenced material: peripheral blood, taken in a trial of Ad26.COV2.S vaccine versus placebo. The chain combines TRBV2 with TRBJ2-7; 9 positions match TRBD1. The CDR3 DNA sequence: TGTGCCAGCAGTGACCCGCGACAGGGGGACCCCTACGAGCAGTACTTC. This codes for CASSDPRQGDPYEQYF. Drawing the rest from reference TRBV2 and TRBJ2-7, the complete variable domain is EPEVTQTPSHQVTQMGQEVILRCVPISNHLYFYWYRQILGQKVEFLVSFYNNEISEKSEIFDDQFSVERPDGSNFTLKIRSTKLEDSAMYFCASSDPRQGDPYEQYFGPGTRLTVT.